The T cell receptor beta chain under discussion was sequenced for a study of radiation and T cells in renal cell carcinoma. Profiled with immunoSEQ multiplex PCR; TCRdb holds only in-frame clones, not every one. Counted here are some 120,000 clones, 81% occurring once; the ten biggest clones make up under 2.5%. Sample time point: blood 2 weeks post-SBRT. Treatment described: 15 Gy SBRT to primary tumor, nephrectomy 4 weeks later. Serial blood draws occurred at baseline and 2 and 4 weeks post-SBRT. Clear cell pathology was present in this patient's renal cell carcinoma. This clone was picked up a small number of times. The CDR3 runs to 19 residues. Germline V gene data show CDR1 as SGHRS and CDR2 as YFSETQ. Trimming took 4 bases from V and 0 from J; bases not matched to a gene: 9.

The chain carries TRBV5-1 and TRBJ2-6; 11 positions match TRBD2. Sample: blood, taken from a patient whose treatment included radiotherapy and nephrectomy. The clonotype comes from a woman aged 55-70 years with renal cell carcinoma. For the CDR3, the DNA is TGCGCCAGCAGCCCAGGACTAGCGGGCTTAGACTCTGGGGCCAACGTCCTGACTTTC. Translating it yields CASSPGLAGLDSGANVLTF.